The 24 T cell receptor beta chains below all came from one sample that was sequenced in a study of identical twins. TCRdb analysed the 5' RACE reads with MiXCR anew, one entry per CDR3 protein. The table shows roughly 1.6 million distinct CDR3 sequences, with less than 40% occurring only once. The sequenced material came from cord blood. These receptors originate from a newborn girl in good health.

This clonotype turned up a few times. The genes are TRBV7-9 and TRBJ1-5, with TRBD1 identical over 10 bases. The CDR3 has 16 residues. CDR1 and CDR2 (germline): SEHNR, FQNEAQ (reference sequence). The trim removed 4 bases at V and 2 bases at J, leaving 5 bases unmatched. The CDR3 DNA reads TGTGCCAGCAGCTCTATAGGGACAGGGGGCAATCAGCCCCAGCATTTT. Amino acids: CASSSIGTGGNQPQHF. The whole variable domain, filled in from reference TRBV7-9 and TRBJ1-5, reads DTGVSQNPRHKITKRGQNVTFRCDPISEHNRLYWYRQTLGQGPEFLTYFQNEAQLEKSRLLSDRFSAERPKGSFSTLEIQRTEQGDSAMYLCASSSIGTGGNQPQHFGDGTRLSIL.

V is TRBV5-1 and J is TRBJ1-2; 9 bases match TRBD1. V lost 0 bases, J lost 6 bases, and 9 bases stayed unmatched. Germline values: CDR1 SGHRS, CDR2 YFSETQ. This CDR3 contains 16 residues. CDR3 sequence (DNA): TGCGCCAGCAGCTTGGCCGGGGGACAGGGTGTGGATGGCTACACCTTC. Its protein product is CASSLAGGQGVDGYTF.

This chain connects TRBV25-1 to TRBJ2-5; the match to TRBD2 covers 11 bases. CDR3 length equals 16 residues. The V segment lost 5 bases and the J segment 11 bases; nucleotides outside the gene matches: 16. CDR1 is MGHDK, CDR2 SYGVNS, per germline. CDR3 loop: CASSRRLAGSFNEQYF. CDR3 bases: TGTGCCAGCAGTAGAAGACTAGCGGGGAGCTTCAATGAGCAGTACTTC. Using reference TRBV25-1 and TRBJ2-5 for the parts outside the CDR3, the full variable domain is EADIYQTPRYLVIGTGKKITLECSQTMGHDKMYWYQQDPGMELHLIHYSYGVNSTEKGDLSSESTVSRIRTEHFPLTLESARPSHTSQYLCASSRRLAGSFNEQYFGPGTRLLVL.

The V and J genes are TRBV28 and TRBJ2-5; 8 bases map to TRBD2. Trimming at V came to 3 bases and at J to 5 bases, leaving 5 bases not matched to a gene. Germline CDR1 reads MDHEN; CDR2 reads SYDVKM. This CDR3 spans 14 amino acids. This CDR3 is CASSFPAGAETQYF. CDR3 coding DNA: TGTGCCAGCAGTTTCCCAGCGGGAGCGGAGACCCAGTACTTC.

V usage is TRBV3-1 and J usage is TRBJ2-3; 11 nucleotides line up with TRBD2. The V segment lost 11 bases and the J segment 3 bases; nucleotides outside the gene matches: 10. Per the germline V gene, CDR1 is LGHDT and CDR2 is YNNKEL (reference sequence). This CDR3 is built from 15 residues. CDR3 nucleotides: TGTGCCGGCCGATTAGCGGGAGGGCGGACAGATACGCAGTATTTT. It is translated as CAGRLAGGRTDTQYF.

The chain is built from TRBV5-1 and TRBJ2-7; 7 bases agree with TRBD1. The CDR3 totals 17 residues. V was clipped by 2 bases and J by 4 bases; unmatched bases: 15. CDR1 and CDR2 from the germline V gene are SGHRS and YFSETQ. The CDR3 sequence: CASSFAAATGRVYEQYF. The CDR3 region has the DNA TGCGCCAGCAGCTTCGCCGCGGCGACAGGGAGAGTTTACGAGCAGTACTTC.

The chain is built from TRBV24-1 and TRBJ2-3; D remains ambiguous. The V and J ends lost 3 bases and 4 bases respectively, with 13 bases between them. Germline V lookup: CDR1 KGHDR, CDR2 SFDVKD. This CDR3 spans 15 amino acids. In nucleotides, the CDR3 is TGTGCCACCAGTGATCGGGCCCTTTGGGCAGATACGCAGTATTTT. Its translation: CATSDRALWADTQYF.

In DNA form, the CDR3 reads TGTGCCATCAGTGAGTCGACAGGGAGCCCCTACGAGCAGTACTTC. Amino acid sequence: CAISESTGSPYEQYF. The rearrangement links TRBV10-3 to TRBJ2-7; TRBD1 agrees at 7 bases. Germline CDR1 ENHRY, CDR2 SYGVKD. The CDR3 is 15 amino acids. The V gene end was trimmed by 0 bases and the J gene end by 2 bases; junction bases not matched to a gene: 4.

This clonotype was counted between two and nine times. This chain uses TRBV2 with TRBJ1-5, with a weak D call TRBD1 (5 bases). Germline V lookup: CDR1 SNHLY, CDR2 FYNNEI. The CDR3 covers 14 residues. V lost 6 bases and J lost 5, with 14 bases in between. The CDR3 sequence is CASSPQGRDQPQHF. The CDR3 bases are TGTGCCAGCAGCCCGCAGGGAAGGGATCAGCCCCAGCATTTT.

To note about this clonotype: Since a much larger clone is just one base distant, this may be a read error. This chain uses TRBV29-1 with TRBJ1-2, with a weak D call TRBD1 (6 bases). This CDR3 spans 13 amino acids. Germline values: CDR1 SQVTM, CDR2 ANQGSEA. CDR3 coding DNA: TGCAGCGCTGAAGGCCCGGGGGCCTATGGCTACACCTTC. Encoded protein: CSAEGPGAYGYTF.

This chain links TRBV21-1 with TRBJ1-2; the D call TRBD1 from the table was never checked on the DNA. TRBV21-1 is a pseudogene segment. The CDR3 loop spans 14 amino acids. CDR3 in amino acids: CASSKALQGVGYTF. The CDR3 DNA sequence: TGTGCCAGCAGCAAAGCACTACAGGGAGTGGGCTACACCTTC.

The chain joins TRBV10-3 to TRBJ2-7, with a weak D call TRBD1 (6 bases). Trimming shortened V by 0 bases and J by 2 bases, and 8 bases separated the two germline ends. This CDR3 comprises 14 residues. Germline loops: CDR1 ENHRY, CDR2 SYGVKD. DNA for the CDR3: TGTGCCATCAGTGAGTCCAGGGGTCCCTACGAGCAGTACTTC. Its translation is CAISESRGPYEQYF.

This clonotype was seen many times. This chain joins TRBV10-1 and TRBJ2-7, with 8 bases matching TRBD1. CDR3 length: 13 amino acids. Unmatched junction bases numbered 2, after V lost 1 base and J lost 6 bases. Germline-derived CDR1 and CDR2 are WNHNN and SYGVQD (reference sequence). The CDR3 DNA is TGCGCCAGCAGTGAGTTAACAGGGGGCGAGCAGTACTTC. Protein sequence: CASSELTGGEQYF.

There are a few counts of this clonotype. This chain uses TRBV12-3 or TRBV12-4 with TRBJ2-1; 11 bases agree with TRBD2. This CDR3 contains 15 residues. Germline trimming cut 8 bases from V and 2 bases from J; bases unmatched to any gene: 5. The CDR3 DNA follows: TGTGCCAGCGCACGACTAGCGGGGACCTACAATGAGCAGTTCTTC. It codes for CASARLAGTYNEQFF.

The chain is built from TRBV29-1 and TRBJ2-7, with a weak D call TRBD2 (5 bases). V lost 1 base and J 7 bases, leaving 20 bases between the germline ends. The CDR3 is made up of 15 amino acids. Per the germline V gene, CDR1 is SQVTM and CDR2 is ANQGSEA. CDR3 bases: TGCAGCGTTGAAGGTCACCCAGAGGGCTACAATGAGCAGTACTTC. It yields the protein CSVEGHPEGYNEQYF.

The chain couples TRBV6-6 to TRBJ2-3; 7 nucleotides match TRBD2. Per the germline V gene, CDR1 is MNHNY and CDR2 is SVGAGI (reference sequence). CDR3 length: 16 amino acids. The CDR3 bases are TGTGTGACGGCGGGGGACCCGTTCCGGATCACAGATACGCAGTATTTT. Its translation is CVTAGDPFRITDTQYF.

This clonotype was detected a few times. This chain links TRBV20-1 with TRBJ2-3, with TRBD2 identical over 10 bases. The CDR3 has 12 amino acids. CDR1 and CDR2 from the germline V gene are DFQATT and SNEGSKA (reference sequence). Losses at the gene ends were 6 bases for V and 7 bases for J; bases not matched to a gene: 4. The CDR3 DNA follows: TGCAGTGCCCCACTAGCGGGGTATACGCAGTATTTT. Translated: CSAPLAGYTQYF.

The V and J genes are TRBV3-1 and TRBJ2-1; 14 bases agree with TRBD2. The CDR3 consists of 20 residues. V shed 1 base, J shed 0 bases, and the junction held 8 bases outside the gene matches. Germline assignment: CDR1 LGHDT and CDR2 YNNKEL (reference sequence). The CDR3 here is CASSQVAGLAGGSSYNEQFF. The CDR3 DNA sequence: TGTGCCAGCAGCCAAGTAGCAGGACTAGCGGGGGGTAGCTCCTACAATGAGCAGTTCTTC.

The genes are TRBV9 and TRBJ2-1; 13 nucleotides match TRBD2. V shed 5 bases and J 9 bases; nucleotides not matched to a gene: 11. Germline V gene sequence: CDR1 SGDLS, CDR2 YYNGEE. The CDR3 has 16 residues. CDR3 nucleotides: TGTGCCAGCAGAGAGGGACTAGCGGGGAAACTTGGTGAGCAGTTCTTC. Translated, it gives CASREGLAGKLGEQFF.

This clonotype was seen ten or more times. CDR3 loop: CASSLGILTTDTQYF. The DNA of the CDR3 is TGTGCCAGCAGCTTGGGGATCCTCACCACAGATACGCAGTATTTT. This chain links TRBV7-2 with TRBJ2-3; D is uncertain. The germline V and J ends were trimmed by 3 bases and 2 bases, with 12 bases remaining between them. The CDR3 has 15 residues. Looked up from germline, CDR1 is SGHTA and CDR2 is FQGNSA.

CDR3 sequence: CASSRDLFSYEQFF. The DNA of the CDR3 is TGCGCCAGCAGCCGGGACCTTTTCTCCTACGAGCAGTTCTTC. The rearrangement joins TRBV5-1 to TRBJ2-1, with D possibly being TRBD1 or TRBD2 (5 bases each). V was cut by 4 bases and J by 10 bases, with 18 bases left in between. Germline V CDR1 and CDR2: SGHRS, YFSETQ. The CDR3 sequence is 14 residues long.

This clonotype was detected many times. The genes are TRBV28 and TRBJ2-4; D is uncertain. The V end lost 2 bases, the J end lost 13 bases, and 12 bases lay between the germline ends. This CDR3 region has 12 residues. CDR1 and CDR2 from the germline V gene are MDHEN and SYDVKM. The DNA of the CDR3 is TGTGCCAGCAGTTTAAGGGCAGGTGGACAGTACTTC. Its translation is CASSLRAGGQYF.

This clonotype was seen a few times. DNA for the CDR3: TGCAGCGTTGACAGGAATAACTATGGCTACACCTTC. Translation gives CSVDRNNYGYTF. This chain links TRBV29-1 with TRBJ1-2, with no clear D. CDR3 size: 12 residues. V was trimmed by 3 bases and J by 1 base, leaving 6 bases between them. The V gene's germline CDR1 is SQVTM and CDR2 ANQGSEA. The full variable domain, completed using reference TRBV29-1 and TRBJ1-2, is SAVISQKPSRDICQRGTSLTIQCQVDSQVTMMFWYRQQPGQSLTLIATANQGSEATYESGFVIDKFPISRPNLTFSTLTVSNMSPEDSSIYLCSVDRNNYGYTFGSGTRLTVV.

This clonotype has only one observation. The rearrangement uses TRBV14 and TRBJ1-1; weak D call: TRBD1 (6 bases). The CDR3 spans 16 residues. CDR1 and CDR2 from the germline V gene are SGHDN and FVKESK. Trimming left V 4 bases short and J 4 bases short, with 19 bases between. The CDR3, as DNA: TGTGCCAGCAGCCCTCCCGGACGGAGGGGGGGCACTGAAGCTTTCTTT. It is translated as CASSPPGRRGGTEAFF.